The clone carrying this TCR beta chain occurred many times. The antigen is not known. The donors, all healthy, were Caucasians living in Russia, aged roughly 6 to 100. This entry is derived from a study of blood T cells in healthy people across ages. Study outcomes and limitations: Diversity of TCR beta per million T cells declined in a roughly linear way with age. Diversity was higher, and naive CD4+ cells more numerous, in long-lived donors than in aged donors.

The CDR3 has 13 residues. V lost 6 bases and J 0 bases, leaving 12 bases between the germline ends. CDR1 is SQVTM, CDR2 ANQGSEA, per germline. Through a sample-barcoded 5' primer and a J-beta primer mix, a second PCR was run for roughly 6 to 12 cycles. TCRdb re-analysed the 5' RACE reads in MiXCR, keeping a single row per CDR3 protein. The table lists 800,000 to 950,000 distinct CDR3 sequences, approximately 32% of them singletons. The data were also submitted as part of a second study, on T cells of mothers and their children.

What was sequenced was blood. The gene calls are TRBV29-1 and TRBJ2-7; D is undetermined. The source is a middle-aged woman in good health. CDR3 protein: CSVSKLSSYEQYF. CDR3 nucleotide sequence: TGCAGCGTCTCCAAGCTGTCCTCCTACGAGCAGTACTTC.